The 26 T cell receptor beta chains presented below share a single source sample, sequenced in a study of blood T cell repertoires in COVID-19. This table comes from immunoSEQ multiplex PCR, and its TCRdb copy is limited to in-frame clones, with some not included. The table includes more than 110,000 clones, under 85% detected once. Material: peripheral blood. These receptors came from a human donor in a cohort sampled during active COVID-19.

This clone was found once. The chain combines TRBV18 with TRBJ2-7; a weak D match, TRBD1 (6 bases). From germline, CDR1 is KGHSH and CDR2 LQKENI. Trimming took 0 bases from V and 7 from J, leaving 19 bases between them. The CDR3 covers 16 residues. CDR3 coding DNA: TGTGCCAGCTCACCACCCAGAACAGGGCCGCCGGGGGAGCAGTACTTC. Protein: CASSPPRTGPPGEQYF.

The rearrangement uses TRBV28 and TRBJ1-6; D may be TRBD1 (6 bases). Looked up from germline, CDR1 is MDHEN and CDR2 is SYDVKM. The V end was cut by 5 bases, the J end by 7 bases, with 15 bases between. The CDR3 loop spans 15 amino acids. The CDR3 DNA is TGTGCCAGCAGTGGGGGGGCAGGTGGGAATTCACCCCTCCACTTT. Translating it yields CASSGGAGGNSPLHF.

This clone has a handful of counts. The V and J genes are TRBV19 and TRBJ1-1; D call uncertain. The CDR3 consists of 13 residues. Germline CDR1 reads LNHDA; CDR2 reads SQIVND (reference sequence). With 1 base removed from V and 8 bases from J, the gap between germline ends came to 11 bases. CDR3 amino acids: CASSIGGSGEAFF. The CDR3 DNA is TGTGCCAGTAGTATAGGCGGGTCAGGCGAAGCTTTCTTT.

The genes are TRBV6-5 and TRBJ2-3; D is possibly TRBD2 (5 bases). Germline CDR1 and CDR2: MNHEY and SVGAGI. CDR3 length: 13 amino acids. Trimming removed 7 bases at V and 4 bases at J, with 12 bases between. In DNA form, the CDR3 reads TGTGCCAGCACGACCGGGGTGGCAGATACGCAGTATTTT. Its protein is CASTTGVADTQYF.

This chain joins TRBV15 and TRBJ1-4, with TRBD1 matching 7 bases. The CDR3 extends over 12 amino acids. Germline CDR1 reads LNHNV; CDR2 reads YYDKDF (reference sequence). Trimming took 7 bases from V and 7 from J; bases not matched to a gene: 3. CDR3 sequence: CATNRGGEKLFF. In DNA, the CDR3 is TGTGCCACCAACAGGGGAGGTGAAAAACTGTTTTTT.

CDR3 residues: CSVASGFQSETQHF. The CDR3 bases are TGCAGCGTTGCATCGGGGTTTCAATCGGAGACCCAGCATTTT. The chain employs TRBV29-1 and TRBJ1-5; the D is unclear. This CDR3 is built from 14 residues. Germline values: CDR1 SQVTM, CDR2 ANQGSEA. Trimming pared 4 bases from V and 11 bases from J, leaving 21 bases between.

This clone appeared a few times. The chain recombines TRBV11-2 with TRBJ2-3, with TRBD1 as a possible D gene (5 bases). With 4 bases removed from V and 5 bases from J, the gap between germline ends came to 25 bases. This CDR3 spans 18 amino acids. Germline V gene lookup returns CDR1 SGHAT and CDR2 FQNNGV. In DNA, the CDR3 is TGTGCCAGCAGCTCTATCCAGGGAAGTATTGTTTTCGGAGATACGCAGTATTTT. As protein: CASSSIQGSIVFGDTQYF.

This chain uses TRBV15 with TRBJ2-1, with TRBD1 identical over 10 bases. The CDR3 has 15 amino acids. Germline loops: CDR1 LNHNV, CDR2 YYDKDF (reference sequence). The J segment lost 8 bases and the V segment lost 0 bases, leaving 4 bases of the junction unmatched. This CDR3 is CATSRDPGQGYEQFF. CDR3 coding DNA: TGTGCCACCAGCAGAGATCCGGGACAGGGGTATGAGCAGTTCTTC.

This sequence joins TRBV14 and TRBJ2-6; tentatively, D is TRBD1 (6 bases). Trimming pared 6 bases from V and 3 bases from J, leaving 12 bases between. The CDR3 has 15 residues. Germline loops: CDR1 SGHDN, CDR2 FVKESK. CDR3 DNA: TGTGCCAGCAGTCTACAGGGTATTGGGGCCAACGTCCTGACTTTC. It translates to CASSLQGIGANVLTF.

The V gene is TRBV3-1 (or the pseudogene TRBV3-2), the J gene TRBJ2-7; no clear D gene. V was clipped by 0 bases and J by 3 bases, with 6 bases between them. The CDR3 is 13 residues long. In germline, CDR1 is LGHDT, CDR2 YNNKEL (reference sequence). For the CDR3, the DNA is TGTGCCAGCAGCCAAGATCTTAGCTACGAGCAGTACTTC. Its protein is CASSQDLSYEQYF.

The chain has TRBV7-2 and TRBJ1-1, with 7 bases aligning to TRBD1. Germline V gives CDR1 SGHTA, CDR2 FQGNSA. The V and J ends lost 5 bases and 1 base, in that order; junction bases with no gene match: 4. The CDR3 contains 14 residues. The CDR3 DNA reads as TGTGCCAGCAGCCTGAACAGGGGGAACACTGAAGCTTTCTTT. It encodes CASSLNRGNTEAFF.

The chain couples TRBV5-4 to TRBJ2-6, with a possible D match to TRBD2 (5 bases). The CDR3 runs 16 residues. The V gene lost 3 bases and the J gene lost 2 bases, with 12 bases spanning the gap. Germline CDR1 and CDR2: SGHNT and YYREEE (reference sequence). CDR3: CASSSLGMAGANVLTF. The CDR3 nucleotides read TGTGCCAGCAGCTCTCTCGGGATGGCTGGGGCCAACGTCCTGACTTTC.

The chain recombines TRBV7-9 with TRBJ2-1, with 10 nucleotides matching TRBD2. This CDR3 contains 18 residues. Germline-derived CDR1 and CDR2 are SEHNR and FQNEAQ (reference sequence). J lost 3 bases, V lost 6 bases, and 14 bases had no gene match. CDR3 DNA sequence: TGTGCCAGCAGTTCCTGGGGACTAGCGTGGTCGCGCTACAATGAGCAGTTCTTC. As protein: CASSSWGLAWSRYNEQFF. The full variable domain, its missing parts supplied by reference TRBV7-9 and TRBJ2-1, is DTGVSQNPRHKITKRGQNVTFRCDPISEHNRLYWYRQTLGQGPEFLTYFQNEAQLEKSRLLSDRFSAERPKGSFSTLEIQRTEQGDSAMYLCASSSWGLAWSRYNEQFFGPGTRLTVL.

The chain recombines TRBV3-1 (or the pseudogene TRBV3-2) with TRBJ1-2; perhaps TRBD1 as D (6 bases). This CDR3 contains 13 residues. V was cut by 0 bases and J by 8 bases, with 10 bases left in between. CDR1 and CDR2 from the germline V gene are LGHDT and YNNKEL (reference sequence). Written as DNA, the CDR3 is TGTGCCAGCAGCCAAGAACAGGGTCGAGGCTACACCTTC. This codes for CASSQEQGRGYTF.

The chain employs TRBV5-1 and TRBJ2-7; a possible D gene is TRBD1 (6 bases). Germline V CDR1 and CDR2: SGHRS, YFSETQ. This CDR3 region has 15 residues. Trimming stripped 1 base from V and 0 bases from J, with 11 bases between. CDR3 DNA: TGCGCCAGCAGCTTGTGGACAGCGAGCTCCTACGAGCAGTACTTC. This translates into CASSLWTASSYEQYF.

The J gene is TRBJ2-1, the V gene TRBV28; 9 bases align to TRBD2. Germline V lookup: CDR1 MDHEN, CDR2 SYDVKM. CDR3 length equals 14 residues. V shed 5 bases, J shed 10 bases, and the junction held 9 bases outside the gene matches. The CDR3 DNA is TGTGCCAGCAGTGCTCGCGGGGGGGCAGGGGAGCAGTTCTTC. It yields the protein CASSARGGAGEQFF.

The rearrangement uses TRBV28 and TRBJ2-1, with TRBD1 matching 7 bases. V was pared by 5 bases and J by 6 bases, with 4 bases of the junction left unmatched. Germline-derived CDR1 and CDR2 are MDHEN and SYDVKM. The CDR3 has 13 residues. The CDR3 sequence is CASSTSGGNEQFF. CDR3 coding DNA: TGTGCCAGCAGTACATCAGGGGGCAATGAGCAGTTCTTC.

V usage is TRBV9 and J usage is TRBJ1-1; D is undetermined. This CDR3 contains 15 residues. V gave up 0 bases and J gave up 6 bases, with 15 bases separating them. Germline V gives CDR1 SGDLS, CDR2 YYNGEE. CDR3 bases: TGTGCCAGCAGCGTAGTGCCTGAGGTTTCGGCTGAAGCTTTCTTT. Amino acids: CASSVVPEVSAEAFF.

J is TRBJ1-1 and V is TRBV18; 9 bases match TRBD1. In germline, CDR1 is KGHSH, CDR2 LQKENI. This CDR3 is 15 amino acids long. The V gene end was trimmed by 8 bases and the J gene end by 3 bases; junction bases not matched to a gene: 10. The CDR3: CASRGPDRGHTEAFF. The CDR3 DNA reads as TGTGCCAGCCGGGGTCCGGACAGGGGACACACTGAAGCTTTCTTT.

This clone has a count of ten or more. This chain connects TRBV6-6 to TRBJ2-2, with 11 nucleotides matching TRBD2. Trimming at V came to 8 bases and at J to 5 bases, leaving 7 bases not matched to a gene. CDR3 length: 15 residues. CDR1 and CDR2 (germline): MNHNY, SVGAGI (reference sequence). This CDR3 reads CASGATSGVTGELFF. The CDR3, as DNA: TGTGCCAGCGGCGCGACTAGCGGGGTTACCGGGGAGCTGTTTTTT.

This clone appeared a few times. This sequence joins TRBV6-5 and TRBJ2-7, with D uncertain. The CDR3 spans 12 residues. Trimming cost V 5 bases and J 7 bases, with 12 bases left between them. Germline loops: CDR1 MNHEY, CDR2 SVGAGI. The chain's CDR3 is CASSTTVQEQYF. The DNA of the CDR3 is TGTGCCAGCAGTACAACCGTGCAGGAGCAGTACTTC.

V and J are TRBV4-2 and TRBJ2-7; TRBD2 agrees at 7 bases. Germline loops: CDR1 LGHNA, CDR2 YNFKEQ. The CDR3 extends over 15 amino acids. The V and J ends lost 4 bases and 3 bases, in that order; junction bases with no gene match: 9. The CDR3 is CASSPGTSVFYEQYF. CDR3 nucleotide sequence: TGTGCCAGCAGCCCCGGAACTAGCGTCTTCTACGAGCAGTACTTC.

The CDR3 sequence: CASSLSGTPEETQYF. CDR3 bases: TGTGCCAGCAGCTTAAGCGGGACTCCTGAAGAGACCCAGTACTTC. The chain combines TRBV7-3 with TRBJ2-5; possible D gene TRBD2, 6 bases. This CDR3 is 15 amino acids long. CDR1 is SGHTA, CDR2 FQGTGA, per germline. V shed 1 base and J shed 3 bases, with 12 bases lying between them.

The chain employs TRBV13 and TRBJ2-3; D call uncertain. The V gene lost 5 bases and the J gene lost 7 bases, with 22 bases spanning the gap. CDR3 size: 16 residues. CDR1 and CDR2 from the germline V gene are PRHDT and FYEKMQ (reference sequence). As DNA, the CDR3 is TGTGCCAGCAGCATTGGAGACCTCCGTGGCACGCATACGCAGTATTTT. Translating it yields CASSIGDLRGTHTQYF.

The chain joins TRBV7-9 to TRBJ2-2; 8 bases are a match to TRBD2. The V segment lost 5 bases and the J segment 2 bases; nucleotides outside the gene matches: 13. Germline-derived CDR1 and CDR2 are SEHNR and FQNEAQ (reference sequence). The CDR3 totals 18 residues. CDR3 in amino acids: CASSPPGSGGPNTGELFF. The CDR3 bases are TGTGCCAGCAGCCCACCCGGTTCGGGGGGGCCCAACACCGGGGAGCTGTTTTTT. Filled out from reference TRBV7-9 and TRBJ2-2, the complete variable domain reads DTGVSQNPRHKITKRGQNVTFRCDPISEHNRLYWYRQTLGQGPEFLTYFQNEAQLEKSRLLSDRFSAERPKGSFSTLEIQRTEQGDSAMYLCASSPPGSGGPNTGELFFGEGSRLTVL.

Note on this clone: The sample holds other DNA sequences that translate to the same CDR3. The chain recombines TRBV15 with TRBJ2-5; D unresolved. The CDR3 length is 12 residues. V lost 1 base to trimming and J lost 4 bases, with 4 bases between them. Looked up from germline, CDR1 is LNHNV and CDR2 is YYDKDF (reference sequence). CDR3 DNA: TGTGCCACCAGCAGAGGCAGAGAGACCCAGTACTTC. Amino acid sequence: CATSRGRETQYF.